The 2 T cell receptor beta chains given below trace back to one sample, sequenced in a study of shared clonotypes between healthy human individuals. Generated by immunoSEQ multiplex PCR, the TCRdb table keeps only in-frame clones and is missing some. The sample yields approximately 530,000 clones, about 96% seen once. The sample was naive CD4+ T cells sorted from blood. The subset was: CD45RA+ positively selected. The receptors shown here come from a woman in her twenties or thirties in good health.

For the CDR3, the DNA is TGCGCCAGCAGTGATACCTCCCGGTGGCTGGGAAAGAATGAGCAGTTCTTC. The encoded protein is CASSDTSRWLGKNEQFF. This chain joins TRBV10-2 and TRBJ2-1; D uncertain. Trimming shortened V by 3 bases and J by 7 bases, and 22 bases separated the two germline ends. The CDR3 contains 17 residues. The germline gives CDR1 WSHSY, CDR2 SAAADI.

This chain uses TRBV5-1 with TRBJ2-7; 9 bases map to TRBD1. The CDR3 totals 16 residues. Per germline, CDR1 SGHRS and CDR2 YFSETQ. J gave up 2 bases and V 1 base, and 7 bases lay outside the gene matches. The CDR3: CASSLSGQGPTYEQYF. DNA of the CDR3: TGCGCCAGCAGCTTGTCAGGACAGGGGCCGACCTACGAGCAGTACTTC. Supplemented by reference TRBV5-1 and TRBJ2-7, the full variable domain reads KAGVTQTPRYLIKTRGQQVTLSCSPISGHRSVSWYQQTPGQGLQFLFEYFSETQRNKGNFPGRFSGRQFSNSRSEMNVSTLELGDSALYLCASSLSGQGPTYEQYFGPGTRLTVT.